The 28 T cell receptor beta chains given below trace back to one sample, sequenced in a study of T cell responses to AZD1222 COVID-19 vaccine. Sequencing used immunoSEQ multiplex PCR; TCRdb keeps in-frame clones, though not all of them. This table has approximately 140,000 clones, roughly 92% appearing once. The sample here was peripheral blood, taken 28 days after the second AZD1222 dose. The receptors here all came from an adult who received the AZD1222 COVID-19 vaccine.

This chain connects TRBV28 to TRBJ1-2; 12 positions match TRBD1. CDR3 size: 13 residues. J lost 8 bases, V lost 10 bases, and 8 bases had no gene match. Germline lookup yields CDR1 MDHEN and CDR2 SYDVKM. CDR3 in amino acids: CATRRDRGLGYTF. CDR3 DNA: TGTGCCACCCGGAGGGACAGGGGGCTGGGCTACACCTTC.

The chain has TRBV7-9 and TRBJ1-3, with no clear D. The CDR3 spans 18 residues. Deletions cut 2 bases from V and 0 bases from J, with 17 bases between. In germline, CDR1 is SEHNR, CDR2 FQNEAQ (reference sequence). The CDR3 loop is CASSLRLPSLDSGNTIYF. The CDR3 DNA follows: TGTGCCAGCAGCTTAAGACTCCCTTCCTTGGACTCTGGAAACACCATATATTTT. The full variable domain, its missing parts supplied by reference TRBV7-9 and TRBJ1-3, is DTGVSQNPRHKITKRGQNVTFRCDPISEHNRLYWYRQTLGQGPEFLTYFQNEAQLEKSRLLSDRFSAERPKGSFSTLEIQRTEQGDSAMYLCASSLRLPSLDSGNTIYFGEGSWLTVV.

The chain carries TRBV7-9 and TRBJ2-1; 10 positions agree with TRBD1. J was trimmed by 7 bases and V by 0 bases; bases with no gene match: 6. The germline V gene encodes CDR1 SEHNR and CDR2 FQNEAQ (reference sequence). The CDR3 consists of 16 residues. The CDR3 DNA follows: TGTGCCAGCAGCTTAGCCGGGACAGGGGTGAGTAATGAGCAGTTCTTC. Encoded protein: CASSLAGTGVSNEQFF.

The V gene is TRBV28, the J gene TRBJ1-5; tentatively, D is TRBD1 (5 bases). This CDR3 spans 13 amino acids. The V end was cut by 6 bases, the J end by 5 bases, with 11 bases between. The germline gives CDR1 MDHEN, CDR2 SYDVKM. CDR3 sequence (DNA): TGTGCCAGCAGATGGGGGGGTGATCAGCCCCAGCATTTT. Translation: CASRWGGDQPQHF.

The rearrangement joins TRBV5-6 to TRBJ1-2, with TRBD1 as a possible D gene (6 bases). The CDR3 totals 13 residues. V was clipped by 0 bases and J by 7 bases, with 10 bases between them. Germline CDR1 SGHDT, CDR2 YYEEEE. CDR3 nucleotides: TGTGCCAGCAGCTTGGACAGGGCCGCTGGCTACACCTTC. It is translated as CASSLDRAAGYTF.

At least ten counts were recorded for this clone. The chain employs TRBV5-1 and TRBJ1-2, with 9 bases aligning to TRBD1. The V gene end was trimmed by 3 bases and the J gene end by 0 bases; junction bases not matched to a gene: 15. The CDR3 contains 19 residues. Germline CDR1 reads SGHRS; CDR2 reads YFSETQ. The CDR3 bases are TGCGCCAGCAGCTCCGGTTGGGGACAGGGACGGAACTCTAACTATGGCTACACCTTC. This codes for CASSSGWGQGRNSNYGYTF.

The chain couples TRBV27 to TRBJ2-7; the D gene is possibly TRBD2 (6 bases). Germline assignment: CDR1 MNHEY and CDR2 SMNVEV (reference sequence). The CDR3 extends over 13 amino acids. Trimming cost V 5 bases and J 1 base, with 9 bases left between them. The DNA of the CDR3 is TGTGCCAGCAGTCCGCGGGAATCCTACGAGCAGTACTTC. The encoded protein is CASSPRESYEQYF.

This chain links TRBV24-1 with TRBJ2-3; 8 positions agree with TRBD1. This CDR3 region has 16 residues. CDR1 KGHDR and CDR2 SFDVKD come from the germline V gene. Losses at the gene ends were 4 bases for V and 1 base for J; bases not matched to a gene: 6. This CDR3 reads CATSDPTGAGTDTQYF. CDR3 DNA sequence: TGTGCCACCAGTGACCCGACAGGGGCCGGCACAGATACGCAGTATTTT.

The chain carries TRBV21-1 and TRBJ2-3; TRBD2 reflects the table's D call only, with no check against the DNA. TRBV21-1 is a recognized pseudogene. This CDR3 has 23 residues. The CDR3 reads CASSKRAPRGTSGPTIPPDTQYF. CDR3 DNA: TGTGCCAGCAGCAAAAGAGCCCCAAGGGGGACTAGCGGACCCACAATACCCCCAGATACGCAGTATTTT.

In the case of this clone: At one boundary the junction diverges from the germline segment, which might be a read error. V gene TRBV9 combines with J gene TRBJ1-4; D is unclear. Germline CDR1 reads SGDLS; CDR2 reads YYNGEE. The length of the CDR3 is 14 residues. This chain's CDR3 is CVSSYGDRREKLFF. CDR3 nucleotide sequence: TGTGTCAGCTCATACGGTGACCGTAGGGAAAAACTGTTTTTT.

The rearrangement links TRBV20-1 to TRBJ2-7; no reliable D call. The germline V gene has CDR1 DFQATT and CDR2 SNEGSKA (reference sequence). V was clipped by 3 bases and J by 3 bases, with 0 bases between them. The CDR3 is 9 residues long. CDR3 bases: TGCAGTGCTAGCTACGAGCAGTACTTC. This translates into CSASYEQYF.

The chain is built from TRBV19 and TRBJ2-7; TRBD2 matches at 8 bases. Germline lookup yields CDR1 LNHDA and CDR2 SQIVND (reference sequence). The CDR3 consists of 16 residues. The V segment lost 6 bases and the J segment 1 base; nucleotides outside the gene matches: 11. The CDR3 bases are TGTGCCAGTAGCCCTCAAGGGACTAGATTTTCCTACGAGCAGTACTTC. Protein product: CASSPQGTRFSYEQYF.

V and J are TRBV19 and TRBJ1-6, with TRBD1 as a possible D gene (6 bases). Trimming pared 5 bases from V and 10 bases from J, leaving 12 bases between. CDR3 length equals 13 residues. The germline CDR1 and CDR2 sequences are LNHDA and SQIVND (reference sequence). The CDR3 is CASSFTGSSPLHF. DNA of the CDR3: TGTGCCAGTAGTTTTACAGGGAGCTCACCCCTCCACTTT. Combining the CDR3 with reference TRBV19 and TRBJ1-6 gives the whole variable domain DGGITQSPKYLFRKEGQNVTLSCEQNLNHDAMYWYRQDPGQGLRLIYYSQIVNDFQKGDIAEGYSVSREKKESFPLTVTSAQKNPTAFYLCASSFTGSSPLHFGNGTRLTVT.

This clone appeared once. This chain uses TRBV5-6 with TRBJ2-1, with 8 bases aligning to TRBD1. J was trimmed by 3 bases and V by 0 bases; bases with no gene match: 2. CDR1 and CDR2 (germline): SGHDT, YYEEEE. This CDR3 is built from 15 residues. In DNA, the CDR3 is TGTGCCAGCAGCTTGGTCAGGGGGCTCTACAATGAGCAGTTCTTC. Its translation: CASSLVRGLYNEQFF.

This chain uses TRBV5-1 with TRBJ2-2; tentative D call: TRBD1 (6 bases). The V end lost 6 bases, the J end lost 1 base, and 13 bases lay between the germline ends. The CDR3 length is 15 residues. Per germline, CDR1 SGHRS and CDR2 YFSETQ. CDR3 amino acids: CASNRDGKNTGELFF. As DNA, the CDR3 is TGCGCCAGCAACAGGGACGGCAAGAACACCGGGGAGCTGTTTTTT.

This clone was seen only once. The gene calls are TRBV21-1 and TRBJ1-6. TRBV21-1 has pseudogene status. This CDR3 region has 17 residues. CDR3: CASSMHPKSSYNSPLHF. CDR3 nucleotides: TGTGCCAGCAGCATGCACCCCAAAAGCTCCTATAATTCACCCCTCCACTTT.

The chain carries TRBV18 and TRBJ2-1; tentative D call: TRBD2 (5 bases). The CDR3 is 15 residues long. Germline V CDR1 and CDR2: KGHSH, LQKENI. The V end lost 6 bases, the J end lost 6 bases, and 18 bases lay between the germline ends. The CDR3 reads CASSLGAAQANEQFF. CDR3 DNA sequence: TGTGCCAGCTCCTTAGGAGCGGCCCAGGCCAATGAGCAGTTCTTC.

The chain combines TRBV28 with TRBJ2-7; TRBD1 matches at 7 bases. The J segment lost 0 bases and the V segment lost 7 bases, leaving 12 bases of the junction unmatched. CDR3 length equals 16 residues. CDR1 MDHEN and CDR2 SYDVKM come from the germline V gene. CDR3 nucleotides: TGTGCCAGCACCTTAATGACGGGACAGAGCTCCTACGAGCAGTACTTC. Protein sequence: CASTLMTGQSSYEQYF.

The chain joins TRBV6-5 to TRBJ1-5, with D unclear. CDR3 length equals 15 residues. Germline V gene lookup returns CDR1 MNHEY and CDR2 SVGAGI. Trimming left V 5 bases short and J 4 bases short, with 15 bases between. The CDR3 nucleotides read TGTGCCAGCAGTCGACGTGGGGAGGGAAATCAGCCCCAGCATTTT. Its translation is CASSRRGEGNQPQHF.

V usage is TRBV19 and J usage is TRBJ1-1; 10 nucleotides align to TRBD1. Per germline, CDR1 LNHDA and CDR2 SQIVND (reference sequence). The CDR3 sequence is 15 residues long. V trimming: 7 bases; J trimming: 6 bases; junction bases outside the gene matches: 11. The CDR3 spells CASIRTGGIVAEAFF. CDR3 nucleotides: TGTGCCAGTATTCGGACAGGGGGTATAGTCGCTGAAGCTTTCTTT.

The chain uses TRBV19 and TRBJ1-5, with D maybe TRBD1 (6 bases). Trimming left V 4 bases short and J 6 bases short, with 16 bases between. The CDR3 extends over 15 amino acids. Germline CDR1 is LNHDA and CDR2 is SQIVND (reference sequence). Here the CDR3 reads CASSTAQGSGQPQHF. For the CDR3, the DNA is TGTGCCAGTAGTACGGCACAGGGTTCTGGTCAGCCCCAGCATTTT.

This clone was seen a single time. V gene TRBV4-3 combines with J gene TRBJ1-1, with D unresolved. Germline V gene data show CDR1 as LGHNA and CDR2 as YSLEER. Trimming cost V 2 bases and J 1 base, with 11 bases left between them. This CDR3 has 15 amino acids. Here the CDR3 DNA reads TGCGCCAGCAGCCAAACGTCGAGGGAGAACACTGAAGCTTTCTTT. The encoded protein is CASSQTSRENTEAFF.

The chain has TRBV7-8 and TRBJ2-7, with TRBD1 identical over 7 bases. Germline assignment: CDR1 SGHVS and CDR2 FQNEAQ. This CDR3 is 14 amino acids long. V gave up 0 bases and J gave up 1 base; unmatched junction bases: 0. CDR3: CASSLATGSYEQYF. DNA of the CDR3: TGTGCCAGCAGCTTAGCGACAGGGTCCTACGAGCAGTACTTC.

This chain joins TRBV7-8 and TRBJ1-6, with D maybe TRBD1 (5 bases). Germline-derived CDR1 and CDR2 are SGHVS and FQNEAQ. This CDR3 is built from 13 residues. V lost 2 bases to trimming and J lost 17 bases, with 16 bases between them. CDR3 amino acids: CASSLPKPGLVHF. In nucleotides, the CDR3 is TGTGCCAGCAGCTTACCTAAACCGGGACTGGTCCACTTT.

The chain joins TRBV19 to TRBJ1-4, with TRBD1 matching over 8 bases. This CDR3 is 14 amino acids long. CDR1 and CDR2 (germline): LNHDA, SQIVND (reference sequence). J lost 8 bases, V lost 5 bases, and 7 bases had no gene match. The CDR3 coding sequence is TGTGCCAGTAGTCCCGGACAGGGTAAAGAAAAACTGTTTTTT. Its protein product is CASSPGQGKEKLFF.

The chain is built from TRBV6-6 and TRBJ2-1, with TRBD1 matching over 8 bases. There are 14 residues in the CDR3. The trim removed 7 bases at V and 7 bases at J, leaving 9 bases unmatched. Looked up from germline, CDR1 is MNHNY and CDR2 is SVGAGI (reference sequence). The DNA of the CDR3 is TGTGCCAGCACAACAGGACAGGGAAAAAATGAGCAGTTCTTC. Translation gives CASTTGQGKNEQFF.

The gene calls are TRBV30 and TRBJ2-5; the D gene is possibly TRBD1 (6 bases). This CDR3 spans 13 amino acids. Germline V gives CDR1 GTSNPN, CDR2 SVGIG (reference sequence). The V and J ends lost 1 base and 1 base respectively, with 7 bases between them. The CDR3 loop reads CAWSGDTQETQYF. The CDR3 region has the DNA TGTGCCTGGAGTGGGGACACCCAAGAGACCCAGTACTTC. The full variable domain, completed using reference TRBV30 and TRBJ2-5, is SQTIHQWPATLVQPVGSPLSLECTVEGTSNPNLYWYRQAAGRGLQLLFYSVGIGQISSEVPQNLSASRPQDRQFILSSKKLLLSDSGFYLCAWSGDTQETQYFGPGTRLLVL.

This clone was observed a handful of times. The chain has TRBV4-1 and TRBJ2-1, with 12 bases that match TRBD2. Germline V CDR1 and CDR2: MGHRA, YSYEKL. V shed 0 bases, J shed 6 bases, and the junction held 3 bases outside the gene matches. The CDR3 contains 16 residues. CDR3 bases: TGCGCCAGCAGCCAAGATTTGGGACTAGCGGGCAATGAGCAGTTCTTC. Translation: CASSQDLGLAGNEQFF.